What follows are 14 T cell receptor beta chains derived from one specimen sequenced in a study of technical replicates of blood from a few donors. Using immunoSEQ multiplex PCR, the repertoire was profiled, and TCRdb retains in-frame clones only, with some absent. The sample carries about 56,000 clones, roughly 93% recorded once. The sequenced sample consisted of PBMCs. These receptors all stem from a human donor in good health. Some clones in this sample may be carry-over from other donors' samples.

The rearrangement links TRBV10-3 to TRBJ2-3, with TRBD2 matching 10 bases. Germline V gene lookup returns CDR1 ENHRY and CDR2 SYGVKD. Germline trimming cut 4 bases from V and 2 bases from J; bases unmatched to any gene: 3. The CDR3 runs to 15 residues. CDR3 residues: CAISALAGITDTQYF. CDR3 bases: TGTGCCATCAGTGCACTAGCGGGAATCACAGATACGCAGTATTTT.

The chain employs TRBV2 and TRBJ2-7; TRBD1 agrees at 9 bases. The CDR3 loop spans 15 amino acids. CDR1 is SNHLY and CDR2 is FYNNEI in the germline V gene. Losses at the gene ends were 6 bases for V and 4 bases for J; bases not matched to a gene: 10. The CDR3 sequence: CASSVSGTGNYEQYF. The CDR3, as DNA: TGTGCCAGCAGCGTTTCCGGGACAGGGAATTACGAGCAGTACTTC.

This clone was seen a single time. The CDR3, as DNA: TGTGCCAGCACCCATCGGGGTGTTAGCACAGATACGCAGTATTTT. It translates to CASTHRGVSTDTQYF. The J gene is TRBJ2-3, the V gene TRBV6-5; tentatively, D is TRBD2 (5 bases). Germline assignment: CDR1 MNHEY and CDR2 SVGAGI. V was trimmed by 7 bases and J by 0 bases, leaving 14 bases between them. This CDR3 comprises 15 residues.

This chain uses TRBV6-1 with TRBJ2-5, with D possibly matching TRBD2 (7 bases). The CDR3 is 14 residues long. V gave up 6 bases and J gave up 2 bases, with 13 bases separating them. The germline gives CDR1 MNHNS, CDR2 SASEGT. The chain's CDR3 is CASRARGAQETQYF. The CDR3 DNA reads as TGTGCCAGCAGGGCCCGGGGGGCACAAGAGACCCAGTACTTC.

The chain has TRBV7-7 and TRBJ1-5; possible D gene TRBD1, 6 bases. This CDR3 has 18 residues. Trimming took off 2 bases at V and 0 bases at J, with 17 bases between the two ends. The V gene's germline CDR1 is SSHAT and CDR2 FNYEAQ (reference sequence). The CDR3 region has the DNA TGTGCCAGCAGCTTATGGGGGCCGACTTGCTTTAGCAATCAGCCCCAGCATTTT. This codes for CASSLWGPTCFSNQPQHF.

J is TRBJ1-2 and V is TRBV2; 11 bases align to TRBD1. V was clipped by 8 bases and J by 4 bases; unmatched bases: 9. CDR1 and CDR2 (germline): SNHLY, FYNNEI. The CDR3 runs to 15 residues. The CDR3, as DNA: TGTGCCAGCTGTCCGGACAGGGGGCTCGGCTATGGCTACACCTTC. This codes for CASCPDRGLGYGYTF. Full variable domain (rest looked up from reference TRBV2 and TRBJ1-2): EPEVTQTPSHQVTQMGQEVILRCVPISNHLYFYWYRQILGQKVEFLVSFYNNEISEKSEIFDDQFSVERPDGSNFTLKIRSTKLEDSAMYFCASCPDRGLGYGYTFGSGTRLTVV.

The rearrangement joins TRBV10-3 to TRBJ1-3, with 7 bases lining up with TRBD1. Per germline, CDR1 ENHRY and CDR2 SYGVKD. The CDR3 is 19 residues long. V was pared by 3 bases and J by 4 bases, with 18 bases of the junction left unmatched. The CDR3 DNA reads as TGTGCCATCAGTGACTCCAGGGACAGCCCGTATTCAGACGGAAACACCATATATTTT. This gives the protein CAISDSRDSPYSDGNTIYF.

The chain employs TRBV30 and TRBJ1-5, with D perhaps matching TRBD1 (5 bases). Deletions cut 0 bases from V and 0 bases from J, with 9 bases between. The V gene's germline CDR1 is GTSNPN and CDR2 SVGIG (reference sequence). The CDR3 sequence is 15 residues long. CDR3 coding DNA: TGTGCCTGGAGTGTACAAGGGGCTAGCAATCAGCCCCAGCATTTT. Protein product: CAWSVQGASNQPQHF.

The gene calls are TRBV5-4 and TRBJ2-1, with TRBD2 matching 9 bases. The ends lost 3 bases at V and 0 bases at J; junction bases unmatched: 4. Germline CDR1 SGHNT, CDR2 YYREEE (reference sequence). The CDR3 loop spans 16 amino acids. CDR3 sequence reads: CASSSGTSFSYNEQFF. In DNA form, the CDR3 reads TGTGCCAGCAGCTCCGGGACTAGCTTCTCCTACAATGAGCAGTTCTTC. Variable domain in full (rest from reference TRBV5-4 and TRBJ2-1): ETGVTQSPTHLIKTRGQQVTLRCSSQSGHNTVSWYQQALGQGPQFIFQYYREEENGRGNFPPRFSGLQFPNYSSELNVNALELDDSALYLCASSSGTSFSYNEQFFGPGTRLTVL.

V and J are TRBV7-3 and TRBJ1-1; weak D call: TRBD1 (6 bases). Per the germline V gene, CDR1 is SGHTA and CDR2 is FQGTGA. Trimming removed 5 bases at V and 2 bases at J, with 9 bases between. The CDR3 is 13 amino acids. CDR3 nucleotides: TGTGCCAGCAGCATACAGGGTAACACTGAAGCTTTCTTT. Translating it yields CASSIQGNTEAFF.

V usage is TRBV27 and J usage is TRBJ2-7, with TRBD1 matching over 9 bases. Trimming cost V 5 bases and J 4 bases; bases outside gene matches: 6. The CDR3 has 14 amino acids. CDR1 and CDR2 from the germline V gene are MNHEY and SMNVEV (reference sequence). This chain's CDR3 is CASSPRDRVYEQYF. The CDR3 DNA is TGTGCCAGCAGTCCGCGGGACAGGGTTTACGAGCAGTACTTC.

V and J are TRBV6-1 and TRBJ1-4; maybe TRBD1 (5 bases). Trimming shortened V by 7 bases and J by 3 bases, and 12 bases separated the two germline ends. CDR1 is MNHNS and CDR2 is SASEGT in the germline V gene. The length of the CDR3 is 14 residues. This chain's CDR3 is CASTPGLPNEKLFF. The DNA for the CDR3 is TGTGCCAGCACCCCGGGACTACCTAATGAAAAACTGTTTTTT.

The chain has TRBV4-1 and TRBJ2-2; TRBD2 matches at 10 bases. CDR1 and CDR2 from the germline V gene are MGHRA and YSYEKL. This CDR3 spans 16 amino acids. V lost 2 bases and J lost 5; bases outside the gene matches: 5. CDR3: CASSQLAGGYTGELFF. The CDR3 coding sequence is TGCGCCAGCAGCCAATTAGCGGGAGGATATACCGGGGAGCTGTTTTTT.

The chain uses TRBV7-9 and TRBJ2-5, with D uncertain. Germline V gives CDR1 SEHNR, CDR2 FQNEAQ (reference sequence). This CDR3 region has 15 residues. V shed 0 bases and J shed 5 bases, with 13 bases lying between them. DNA for the CDR3: TGTGCCAGCAGCTTAGCTCGGTCAGCGTTGGAGACCCAGTACTTC. Translation: CASSLARSALETQYF.